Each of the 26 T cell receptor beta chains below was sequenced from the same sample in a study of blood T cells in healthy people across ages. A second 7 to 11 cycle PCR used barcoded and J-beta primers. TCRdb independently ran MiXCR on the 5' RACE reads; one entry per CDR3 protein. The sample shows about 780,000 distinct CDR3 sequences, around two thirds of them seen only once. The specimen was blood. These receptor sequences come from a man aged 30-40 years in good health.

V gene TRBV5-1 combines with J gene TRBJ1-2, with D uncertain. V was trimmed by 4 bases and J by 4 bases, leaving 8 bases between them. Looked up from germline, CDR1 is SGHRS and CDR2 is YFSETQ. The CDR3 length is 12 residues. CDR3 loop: CASSGNSYGYTF. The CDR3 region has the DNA TGCGCCAGCAGCGGCAACAGCTATGGCTACACCTTC.

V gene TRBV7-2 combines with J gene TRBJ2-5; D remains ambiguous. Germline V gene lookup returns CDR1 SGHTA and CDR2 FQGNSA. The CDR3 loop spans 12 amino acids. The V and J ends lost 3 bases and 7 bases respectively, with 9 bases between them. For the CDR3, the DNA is TGTGCCAGCAGCTTCTCCCCAGGGACCCAGTACTTC. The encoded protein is CASSFSPGTQYF.

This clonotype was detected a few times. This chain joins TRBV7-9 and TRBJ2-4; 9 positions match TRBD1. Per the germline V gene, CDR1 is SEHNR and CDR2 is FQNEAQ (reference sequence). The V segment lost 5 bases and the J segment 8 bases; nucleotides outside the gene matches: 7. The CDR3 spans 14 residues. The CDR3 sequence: CASSRGQGSDIQYF. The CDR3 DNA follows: TGTGCCAGCAGCAGGGGACAGGGTTCGGACATTCAGTACTTC.

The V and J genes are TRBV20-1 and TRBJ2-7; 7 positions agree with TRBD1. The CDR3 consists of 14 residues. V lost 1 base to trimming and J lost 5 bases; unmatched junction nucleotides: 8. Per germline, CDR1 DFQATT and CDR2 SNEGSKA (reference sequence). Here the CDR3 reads CSARVGTAGNEQYF. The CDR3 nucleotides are TGCAGTGCTAGAGTAGGGACAGCTGGCAACGAGCAGTACTTC.

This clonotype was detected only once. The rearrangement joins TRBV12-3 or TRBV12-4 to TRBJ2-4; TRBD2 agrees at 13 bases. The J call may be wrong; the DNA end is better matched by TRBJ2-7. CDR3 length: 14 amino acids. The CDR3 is CASSRTSGGFEQYF. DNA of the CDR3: TGTGCCAGCAGTCGGACTAGCGGGGGATTCGAGCAGTACTTC.

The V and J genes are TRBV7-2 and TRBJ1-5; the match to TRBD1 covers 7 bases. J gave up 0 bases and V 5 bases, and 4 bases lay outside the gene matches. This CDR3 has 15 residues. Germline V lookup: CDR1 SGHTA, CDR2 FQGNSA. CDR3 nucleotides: TGTGCCAGCAGCCTCGACAGGGTTAGCAATCAGCCCCAGCATTTT. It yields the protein CASSLDRVSNQPQHF.

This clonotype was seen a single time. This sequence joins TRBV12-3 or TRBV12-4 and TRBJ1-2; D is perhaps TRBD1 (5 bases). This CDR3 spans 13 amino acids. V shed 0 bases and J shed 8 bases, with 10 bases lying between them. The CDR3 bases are TGTGCCAGCAGTTTAGCCCAGGGCCAGGGCTACACCTTC. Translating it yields CASSLAQGQGYTF.

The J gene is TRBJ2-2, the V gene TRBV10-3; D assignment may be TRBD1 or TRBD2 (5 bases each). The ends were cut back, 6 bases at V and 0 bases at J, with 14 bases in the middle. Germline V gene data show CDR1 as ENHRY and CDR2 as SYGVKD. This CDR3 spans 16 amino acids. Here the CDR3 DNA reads TGTGCCATCAGCCGGGGCCGGACCCCGAACACCGGGGAGCTGTTTTTT. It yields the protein CAISRGRTPNTGELFF.

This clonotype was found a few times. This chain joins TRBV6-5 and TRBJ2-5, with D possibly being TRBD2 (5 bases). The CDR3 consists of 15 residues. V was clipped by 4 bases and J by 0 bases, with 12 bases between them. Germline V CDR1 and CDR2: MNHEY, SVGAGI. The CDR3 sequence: CASSFGTGYQETQYF. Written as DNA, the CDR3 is TGTGCCAGCAGTTTCGGAACGGGGTACCAAGAGACCCAGTACTTC.

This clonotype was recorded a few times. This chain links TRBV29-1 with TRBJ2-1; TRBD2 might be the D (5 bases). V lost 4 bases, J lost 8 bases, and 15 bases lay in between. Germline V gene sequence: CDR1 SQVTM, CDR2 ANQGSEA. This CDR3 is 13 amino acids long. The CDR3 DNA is TGCAGCGTTGCCAGGCGGGTTTGGGATGAGCAGTTCTTC. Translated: CSVARRVWDEQFF.

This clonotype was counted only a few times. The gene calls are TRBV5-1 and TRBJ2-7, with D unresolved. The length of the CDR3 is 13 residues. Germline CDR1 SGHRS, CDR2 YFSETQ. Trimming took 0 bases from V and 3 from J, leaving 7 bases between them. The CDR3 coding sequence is TGCGCCAGCAGCTTGGACATCGGCTACGAGCAGTACTTC. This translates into CASSLDIGYEQYF.

The CDR3: CASSQGGRPYEQYF. CDR3 coding DNA: TGTGCCAGCAGCCAGGGAGGGCGTCCCTACGAGCAGTACTTC. V usage is TRBV7-6 and J usage is TRBJ2-4; 7 positions agree with TRBD2. The J call is in doubt because the DNA end fits TRBJ2-7 better. The CDR3 is made up of 14 amino acids. The germline CDR1 and CDR2 sequences are SGHVS and FNYEAQ.

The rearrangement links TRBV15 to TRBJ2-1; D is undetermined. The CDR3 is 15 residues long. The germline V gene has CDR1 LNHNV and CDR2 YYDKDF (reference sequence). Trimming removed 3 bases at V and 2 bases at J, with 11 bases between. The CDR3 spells CATSRTQNAYNEQFF. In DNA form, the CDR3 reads TGTGCCACCAGCAGGACGCAAAACGCCTACAATGAGCAGTTCTTC.

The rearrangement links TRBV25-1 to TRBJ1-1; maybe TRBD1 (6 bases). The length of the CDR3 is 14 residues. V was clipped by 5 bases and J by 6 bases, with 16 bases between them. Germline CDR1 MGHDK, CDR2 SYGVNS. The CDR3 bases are TGTGCCAGCAGTAATACAGGGTCGGGGGCTGAAGCTTTCTTT. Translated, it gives CASSNTGSGAEAFF.

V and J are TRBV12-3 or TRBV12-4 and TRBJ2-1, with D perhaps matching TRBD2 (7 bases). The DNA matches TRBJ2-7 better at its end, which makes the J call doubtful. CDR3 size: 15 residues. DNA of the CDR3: TGTGCCAGCAGTTTAGTGCGGGGGCTCTACAATGAGCAGTACTTC. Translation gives CASSLVRGLYNEQYF.

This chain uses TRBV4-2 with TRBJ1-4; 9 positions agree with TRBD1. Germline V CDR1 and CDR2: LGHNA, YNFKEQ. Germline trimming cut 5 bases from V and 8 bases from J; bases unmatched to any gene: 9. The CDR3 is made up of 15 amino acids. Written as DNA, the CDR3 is TGTGCCAGCAGCACCGCCGGGACAGGGAGGGAAAAACTGTTTTTT. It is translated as CASSTAGTGREKLFF.

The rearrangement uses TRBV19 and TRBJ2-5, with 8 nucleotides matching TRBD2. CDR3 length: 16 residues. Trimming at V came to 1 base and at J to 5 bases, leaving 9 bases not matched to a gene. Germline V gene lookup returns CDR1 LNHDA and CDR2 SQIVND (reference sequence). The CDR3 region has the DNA TGTGCCAGTAGTATAGGTGCAGCGGGGGCCAGTGAGACCCAGTACTTC. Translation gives CASSIGAAGASETQYF.

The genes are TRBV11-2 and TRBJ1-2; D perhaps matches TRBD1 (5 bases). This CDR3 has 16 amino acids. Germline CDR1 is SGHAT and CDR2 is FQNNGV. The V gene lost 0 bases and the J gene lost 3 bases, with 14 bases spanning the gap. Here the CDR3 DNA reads TGTGCCAGCAGCTTAGAGGGGCAGAATTCTTACTATGGCTACACCTTC. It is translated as CASSLEGQNSYYGYTF.

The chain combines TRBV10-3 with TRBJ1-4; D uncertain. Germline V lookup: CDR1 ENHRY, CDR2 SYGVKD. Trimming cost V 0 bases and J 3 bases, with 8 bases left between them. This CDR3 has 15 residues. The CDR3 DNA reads TGTGCCATCAGTGAGTCAAGAGGAGCTAATGAAAAACTGTTTTTT. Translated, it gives CAISESRGANEKLFF.

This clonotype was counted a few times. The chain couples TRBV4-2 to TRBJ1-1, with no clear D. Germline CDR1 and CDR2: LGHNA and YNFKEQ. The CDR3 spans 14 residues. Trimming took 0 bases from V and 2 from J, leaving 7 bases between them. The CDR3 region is CASSQDLLNTEAFF. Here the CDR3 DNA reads TGTGCCAGCAGCCAAGATCTACTCAACACTGAAGCTTTCTTT.

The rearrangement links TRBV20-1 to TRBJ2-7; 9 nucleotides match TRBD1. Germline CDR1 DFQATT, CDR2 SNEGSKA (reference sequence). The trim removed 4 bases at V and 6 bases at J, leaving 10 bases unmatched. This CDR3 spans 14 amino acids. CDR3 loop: CSAMGQGREGEQYF. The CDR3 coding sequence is TGCAGTGCTATGGGACAGGGAAGGGAGGGCGAGCAGTACTTC.

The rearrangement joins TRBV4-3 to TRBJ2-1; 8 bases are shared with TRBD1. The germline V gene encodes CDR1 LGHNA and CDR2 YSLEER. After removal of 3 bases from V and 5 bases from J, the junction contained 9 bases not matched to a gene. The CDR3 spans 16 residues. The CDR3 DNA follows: TGCGCCAGCAGCCAGCCGTACGGGACAGGAGACAATGAGCAGTTCTTC. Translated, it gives CASSQPYGTGDNEQFF.

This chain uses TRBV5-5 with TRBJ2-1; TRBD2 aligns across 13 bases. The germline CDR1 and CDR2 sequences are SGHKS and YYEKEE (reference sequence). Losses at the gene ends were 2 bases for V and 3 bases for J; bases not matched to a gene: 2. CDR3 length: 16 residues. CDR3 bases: TGTGCCAGCAGCTTTGGGACTAGCGGGGTCTACAATGAGCAGTTCTTC. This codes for CASSFGTSGVYNEQFF.

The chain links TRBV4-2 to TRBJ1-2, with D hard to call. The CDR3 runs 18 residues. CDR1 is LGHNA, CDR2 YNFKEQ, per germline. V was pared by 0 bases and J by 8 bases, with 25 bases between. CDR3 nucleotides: TGTGCCAGCAGCCAAGATGACCGGCGGGTAGCGCCGGAAGGGGGCTACACCTTC. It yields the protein CASSQDDRRVAPEGGYTF.

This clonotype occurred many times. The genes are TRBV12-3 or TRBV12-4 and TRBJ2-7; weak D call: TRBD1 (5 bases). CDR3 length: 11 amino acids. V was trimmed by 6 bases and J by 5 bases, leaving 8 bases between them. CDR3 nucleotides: TGTGCCAGCAGCCTCAGGGACGAGCAGTACTTC. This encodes CASSLRDEQYF.

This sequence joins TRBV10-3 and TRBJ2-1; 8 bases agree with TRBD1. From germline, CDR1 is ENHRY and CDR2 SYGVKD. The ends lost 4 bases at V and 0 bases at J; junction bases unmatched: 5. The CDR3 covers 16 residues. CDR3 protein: CAISVTGGPSYNEQFF. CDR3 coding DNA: TGTGCCATCAGTGTAACAGGGGGTCCCTCCTACAATGAGCAGTTCTTC.